This T cell receptor (beta chain) emerged from a study of regulatory T cells in long-lasting Graves disease. With iRepertoire HTBI primers and Arm-PCR of CDR3 regions, TCR beta libraries were built. From the multiplex PCR reads, TCRdb called clonotypes with MiXCR, one entry per CDR3 protein. The table includes a few hundred thousand distinct CDR3 sequences, less than 20% detected once. Stated time point: newly diagnosed GD, antithyroid drugs for less than 3 months. Preparation of the TCR library used RNA extracted from PBMCs. General study points: Favoring TRBV28, TRBJ1-2 and TRBJ2-5 was a feature seen in persistent disease.

V gave up 4 bases and J gave up 4 bases; unmatched junction bases: 12. Germline V CDR1 and CDR2: SGHRS, YFSETQ. The CDR3 is 16 amino acids. This clonotype was picked up many times. Its cognate antigen is unknown. These data also featured in a second study, about T cells in Graves' hyperthyroidism and ophthalmopathy. That investigation notes: The diagnoses drew upon clinical symptoms, serum thyroxine and TRAb, thyroid ultrasound and orbital computed tomography. By a 13 V-J model, ophthalmopathy was set apart from stable hyperthyroidism.

The starting material was peripheral blood mononuclear cells (PBMCs), obtained at new diagnosis, from a patient treated with antithyroid drugs. This TCR was sampled from a woman under 30 with Graves disease. The V call is TRBV5-1, the J call TRBJ2-3; 7 positions match TRBD2. CDR3 sequence: CASSTEVGRKADTQYF. Here the CDR3 DNA reads TGCGCCAGCAGCACGGAGGTCGGGAGGAAGGCAGATACGCAGTATTTT.